This TCR beta chain was recorded in a study of cytomegalovirus exposure and HLA in healthy donors. Study results and caveats: For most TCR sequences rarity was the rule, although some public TCRs occurred in many donors.

Points on this clone: Antigen: not known.

Both 60 Vbeta primers and 13 Jbeta primers went into the PCR. Sequencing was performed with immunoSEQ multiplex PCR; in TCRdb, only in-frame clones are kept and a portion is missing. The sample contains 200,000 to 250,000 clones, about three quarters of which appear only once. Germline CDR1 reads SEHNR; CDR2 reads FQNEAQ (reference sequence). This CDR3 spans 15 amino acids. Between the trimmed V and J ends, which lost 2 bases and 0 bases, there was a span of 5 bases. V usage is TRBV7-9 and J usage is TRBJ2-6; the D is unclear. The sample comprised PBMCs. The TCR was taken from a woman aged 60-75 years in good health and CMV-seropositive. In DNA, the CDR3 is TGTGCCAGCAGCTTATCAATCTCTGGGGCCAACGTCCTGACTTTC. Residues: CASSLSISGANVLTF.